This entry concerns a single T cell receptor beta chain. Clones were read by immunoSEQ multiplex PCR, and TCRdb kept only the in-frame ones, dropping some. In the table there are a few hundred thousand clones, roughly 90% of which are singletons. This record belongs to a study of blood T cell repertoires in COVID-19. The wider study: Whether acute or convalescent, the COVID-19 samples came from the United States, Italy and Spain. Nucleic acid was either cDNA or gDNA, and it came from T cells, B-cell-depleted T cells, or PBMCs.

The CDR3 loop spans 14 amino acids. In germline, CDR1 is MNHEY, CDR2 SVGEGT. The V and J ends lost 0 bases and 11 bases respectively, with 16 bases between them. Sample: peripheral blood. The rearrangement joins TRBV6-2 or TRBV6-3 to TRBJ1-1; D gene ambiguous. The receptor's source is a man in his thirties or forties who had recovered from COVID-19. The CDR3 region has the DNA TGTGCCAGCAGTTACTCAGCGGCGGCCCGAAGGGCTTTCTTT. Encoded protein: CASSYSAAARRAFF.